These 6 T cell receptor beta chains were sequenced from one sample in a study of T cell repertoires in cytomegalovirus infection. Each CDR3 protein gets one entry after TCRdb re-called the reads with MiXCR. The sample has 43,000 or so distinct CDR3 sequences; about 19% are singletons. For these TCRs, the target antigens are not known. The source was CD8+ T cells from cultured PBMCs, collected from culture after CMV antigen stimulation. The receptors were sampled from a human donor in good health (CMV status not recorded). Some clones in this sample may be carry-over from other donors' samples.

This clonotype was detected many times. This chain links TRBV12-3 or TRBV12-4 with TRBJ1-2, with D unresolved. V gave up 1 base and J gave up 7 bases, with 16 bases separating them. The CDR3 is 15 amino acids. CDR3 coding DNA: TGTGCCAGCAGTTTAGTGTATTTCCTCTGGGGTGGCTACACCTTC. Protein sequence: CASSLVYFLWGGYTF.

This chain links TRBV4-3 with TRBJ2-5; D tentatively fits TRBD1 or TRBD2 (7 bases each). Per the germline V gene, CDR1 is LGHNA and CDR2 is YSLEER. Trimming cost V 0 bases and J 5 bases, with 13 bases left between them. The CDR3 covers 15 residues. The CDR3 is CASSQDQGGKETQYF. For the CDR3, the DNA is TGCGCCAGCAGCCAAGATCAGGGGGGGAAGGAGACCCAGTACTTC.

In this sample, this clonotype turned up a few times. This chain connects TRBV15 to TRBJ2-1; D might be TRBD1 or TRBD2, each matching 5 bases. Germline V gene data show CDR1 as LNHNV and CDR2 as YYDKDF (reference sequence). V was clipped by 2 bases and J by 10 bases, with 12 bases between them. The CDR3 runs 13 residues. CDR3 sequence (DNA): TGTGCCACCAGCAGATTGTTTAGGGACGAGCAGTTCTTC. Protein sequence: CATSRLFRDEQFF.

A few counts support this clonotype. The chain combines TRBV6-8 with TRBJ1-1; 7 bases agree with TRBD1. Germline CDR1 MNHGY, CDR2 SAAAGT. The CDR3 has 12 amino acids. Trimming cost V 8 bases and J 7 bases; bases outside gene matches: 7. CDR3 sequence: CASRSTGIEAFF. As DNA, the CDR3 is TGTGCCAGCCGATCGACAGGGATTGAAGCTTTCTTT.

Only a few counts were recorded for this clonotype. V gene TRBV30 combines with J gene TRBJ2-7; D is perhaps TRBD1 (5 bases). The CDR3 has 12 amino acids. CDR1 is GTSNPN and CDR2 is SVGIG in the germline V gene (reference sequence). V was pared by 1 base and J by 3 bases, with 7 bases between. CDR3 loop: CAWSGTHYEQYF. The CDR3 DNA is TGTGCCTGGAGTGGGACACACTACGAGCAGTACTTC.

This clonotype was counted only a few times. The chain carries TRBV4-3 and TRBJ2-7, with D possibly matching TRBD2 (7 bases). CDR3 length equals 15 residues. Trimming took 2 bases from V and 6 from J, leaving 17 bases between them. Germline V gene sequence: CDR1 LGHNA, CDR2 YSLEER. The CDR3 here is CASSQRLGGTSEQYF. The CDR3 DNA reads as TGCGCCAGCAGCCAAAGATTGGGGGGGACATCCGAGCAGTACTTC.